This T cell receptor beta chain was observed in a study of blood T cells in healthy people across ages. Per-sample PBMC isolation yielded at least 7 million cells. Primed by a sample-barcoded 5' primer and a J-beta primer mix, a second PCR proceeded for roughly 6 to 12 cycles. The template-switch adaptor, which had 12 random nucleotides, put a tag on each cDNA molecule. MiXCR, run by TCRdb on the 5' RACE reads, gives a single entry per CDR3 protein. This sample has approximately 490,000 distinct CDR3 sequences, with approximately 25% found just once. The CDR3 extends over 15 amino acids. CDR1 SGHTA and CDR2 FQGNSA come from the germline V gene. Trimming cost V 6 bases and J 0 bases, with 12 bases left between them. The same data also contributed to another study, on T cells of mothers and their children. That report adds: All donors were healthy and Caucasian; they were three mothers and their six children. Regardless of relatedness, pairs show thymic selection shaping TCR recombination output in a similar manner.

The sequenced material came from blood. The sequence derives from a boy aged 5-17 years in good health. The chain combines TRBV7-2 with TRBJ2-1; D not certain. This chain's CDR3 is CASRSGVSSYNEQFF. The CDR3 nucleotides are TGTGCCAGCAGGTCAGGTGTTAGCTCCTACAATGAGCAGTTCTTC. The whole variable domain, remainder taken from reference TRBV7-2 and TRBJ2-1, is GAGVSQSPSNKVTEKGKDVELRCDPISGHTALYWYRQSLGQGLEFLIYFQGNSAPDKSGLPSDRFSAERTGGSVSTLTIQRTQQEDSAVYLCASRSGVSSYNEQFFGPGTRLTVL.